This T cell receptor beta chain was recorded in a study of T cells in Graves' hyperthyroidism and ophthalmopathy. The source material, RNA transcripts, was used to amplify TCR beta CDR3 regions. Researchers ran a first-round RT-PCR on the TCR CDR3 using the HTBI primer set. One entry per CDR3 protein, called by TCRdb with MiXCR from the multiplex PCR reads. Here the sample spans around 620,000 distinct CDR3 sequences, 13% to 15% being singletons. This CDR3 region has 13 residues. V dropped 5 bases and J dropped 6; count of bases not matched to a gene: 9. Per the germline V gene, CDR1 is DFQATT and CDR2 is SNEGSKA (reference sequence).

The rearrangement joins TRBV20-1 to TRBJ2-7, with 8 bases fitting TRBD1. Input material: blood. This TCR was sampled from a woman under 30 with Graves' ophthalmopathy. CDR3 sequence (DNA): TGCAGTGCTCCGACAGGGGCTGATATCGAGCAGTACTTC. Protein sequence: CSAPTGADIEQYF.